The TCR beta chain under discussion was sequenced for a study of blood T cell repertoires in COVID-19. Study at large: Sites in the United States, Italy and Spain provided acute and convalescent COVID-19 samples. PBMCs, B-cell-depleted T cells, or T cells provided the cDNA or gDNA that made up the material.

Authors' methods: Amplifying reference gene primers gave estimates of nucleated cell counts. The method was immunoSEQ multiplex PCR; TCRdb's version includes in-frame clones alone and lacks a portion of them. V, J and clone size derive from that table, while D and trimming were established from the DNA sequence. This sample has under 200,000 clones, with 84% found just once. Seattle cases were enrolled at active infection and followed longitudinally. Sequencing was carried out using peripheral blood. This TCR derives from a woman in her sixties or seventies with COVID-19, enrolled during active disease.

The CDR3 loop is CASSRMTGFEAFF. DNA of the CDR3: TGTGCCAGCAGTCGCATGACAGGGTTTGAAGCTTTCTTT. The V gene is TRBV6-5, the J gene TRBJ1-1; 7 positions match TRBD1. Germline values: CDR1 MNHEY, CDR2 SVGAGI. J was trimmed by 7 bases and V by 5 bases; bases with no gene match: 7. The CDR3 loop spans 13 amino acids.